These T cell receptor beta chains were read from a single sample in a study of T cell responses to AZD1222 COVID-19 vaccine. Generated by immunoSEQ multiplex PCR, the TCRdb table keeps only in-frame clones and is missing some. The sample holds more than 75,000 clones, roughly nine tenths seen once. This specimen was peripheral blood, taken on day 0 of AZD1222 vaccination. The receptors originated from an adult in good health. Each CDR3 is given with its conserved first and last residue. A D gene is named only where the DNA matches it firmly. Clone size is given for some rows only: seen once, a few or many times, or a class if the clone is expanded.

TRBD1,.,TRBJ1-1,TRBV28,CASSLQGQGASEAFF,TGTGCCAGCAGTTTGCAGGGACAGGGGGCATCGGAAGCTTTCTTT
.,.,TRBJ1-2,TRBV28,CASSPRRGGLGGYTF,TGTGCCAGCAGTCCACGTCGGGGGGGTTTGGGTGGCTACACCTTC
.,.,TRBJ1-6,TRBV2,CASLGQIYNSPLHF,TGTGCCAGTCTGGGACAAATTTATAATTCACCCCTCCACTTT
.,.,TRBJ1-5,TRBV2,CASGPGAVEPQHF,TGTGCCTCGGGCCCAGGGGCTGTGGAGCCCCAGCATTTT
.,.,TRBJ2-3,TRBV14,CASSQEGTDTQYF,TGTGCCAGCAGCCAAGAAGGCACAGATACGCAGTATTTT
.,.,TRBJ2-1,TRBV6-4,CASTAASEQFF,TGTGCCAGCACAGCAGCGAGTGAGCAGTTCTTC
.,.,TRBJ1-5,TRBV7-8,CASSLANQPQHF,TGTGCCAGCAGCTTAGCGAATCAGCCCCAGCATTTT
.,.,TRBJ2-5,TRBV5-5,CASSLLPETQYF,TGTGCCAGCAGCTTGTTACCTGAGACCCAGTACTTC
TRBD2,.,TRBJ2-1,TRBV4-1,CASSQDSASGTWGEQFF,TGCGCCAGCAGCCAAGATTCGGCTAGCGGGACTTGGGGTGAGCAGTTCTTC
TRBD1,.,TRBJ2-7,TRBV6-2/TRBV6-3,CASSYAWTGRRKEQYF,TGTGCCAGCAGTTACGCCTGGACAGGGCGGCGGAAGGAGCAGTACTTC
TRBD2,.,TRBJ2-1,TRBV4-1,CASSRGTSGNAYNEQFF,TGCGCCAGCAGCCGCGGGACTAGCGGGAACGCCTACAATGAGCAGTTCTTC
.,.,TRBJ2-2,TRBV5-1,CASSLNTGELFF,TGCGCCAGCAGCTTGAACACCGGGGAGCTGTTTTTT
TRBD1,.,TRBJ1-1,TRBV3-1/TRBV3-2,CASSLGQGRAYAFF,TGTGCCAGCAGTCTTGGACAGGGGAGGGCTTATGCTTTCTTT
.,once,TRBJ1-5,TRBV6-2/TRBV6-3,CASSPYRDSNQPQHF,TGTGCCAGCAGTCCCTACAGGGATAGCAATCAGCCCCAGCATTTT
.,.,TRBJ1-2,TRBV27,CASGNPDRYYGYTF,TGTGCCAGCGGGAATCCCGACAGATACTATGGCTACACCTTC
.,once,TRBJ1-1,TRBV29-1,CSVKEQVMNTEAFF,TGCAGCGTTAAAGAACAGGTGATGAACACTGAAGCTTTCTTT
.,.,TRBJ1-1,TRBV9,CASSSGSEAFF,TGTGCCAGCAGCTCAGGGAGTGAAGCTTTCTTT